This is a list of T cell receptor beta chains from one sample in a study of T-cell reconstitution after alpha-beta-depleted transplantation in children. TCRdb called the PCR reads again in MiXCR, with one record for every CDR3 protein. The sample gives hundreds of thousands of distinct CDR3 sequences, 9.5% to 13% of which show up once; 23% is in the top ten. Specimen: peripheral blood, collected 180 days after TCRalphabeta/CD19-depleted stem cell transplant. The receptor set was obtained from a male patient between 2 and 10 years old who had a stem cell transplant for chronic granulomatous disease, so the T cells may come from the graft donor. Both conserved end residues are trimmed from each CDR3. The D gene is left open where the match is weak.

TRBV28	TRBD2	TRBJ2-7	ASSSIIKPGLAGVKGAYEQY
TRBV7-6	.	TRBJ2-1	ASTRRADSSYNEQF
TRBV30	.	TRBJ2-7	AWSVSASSYEQY
TRBV27	.	TRBJ2-1	ASSITPGPLGV
TRBV5-1	.	TRBJ1-2	ASSLGPLESGYGYT
TRBV12-3/TRBV12-4	.	TRBJ2-7	ASSPGAREQY
TRBV20-1	.	TRBJ2-3	SARVLDTDTQY
TRBV5-6	TRBD1	TRBJ1-6	ASSLGTGQGSPLH
TRBV10-3	TRBD1	TRBJ1-3	AINKGQPGSGNTIY
TRBV20-1	.	TRBJ1-5	SARALLNQPQH
TRBV28	TRBD1	TRBJ2-5	ASSKQGLSAREETQY
TRBV27	.	TRBJ2-7	ASTSGQGYEQY
TRBV12-3/TRBV12-4	.	TRBJ2-7	ASSLGLGHEQY
TRBV7-9	.	TRBJ2-2	ASSGQKSGTGELF
TRBV28	TRBD1	TRBJ2-1	ASSLSTTGGPSYNEQF
TRBV3-1	TRBD1	TRBJ1-4	ASSHNDRGRGEKLF
TRBV6-1	.	TRBJ1-1	ASNREVRGRVRTEAF
TRBV20-1	.	TRBJ2-3	SANRQDTQY
TRBV5-1	.	TRBJ1-2	ASSLETGPGSSYYT
TRBV6-1	.	TRBJ2-1	ASSPRARIWDEQF
TRBV18	.	TRBJ1-1	ATQRELNTEAF
TRBV5-1	TRBD1	TRBJ2-7	ASSFPGTGDHEQY
TRBV29-1	.	TRBJ2-2	SVEEGAVRTGELF
TRBV11-2	TRBD1	TRBJ2-1	ASSLLLGTVYNEQF
TRBV6-2/TRBV6-3	.	TRBJ1-5	ASSYSVGQPQH
TRBV20-1	TRBD2	TRBJ2-1	SALPRGGEYNEQF
TRBV20-1	.	TRBJ1-1	SARDLKGMNTEAF
TRBV7-2	TRBD2	TRBJ2-3	ASSLQAGASTDTQY
TRBV4-2	TRBD2	TRBJ2-5	ASSQEPGGWAETQY
TRBV12-3/TRBV12-4	.	TRBJ2-2	ASSLPRSANTGELF
TRBV4-2	TRBD2	TRBJ2-3	ASSQQGLAGGLGDQYTQY
TRBV12-3/TRBV12-4	.	TRBJ2-7	ASSLGGSYEQY
TRBV9	.	TRBJ2-2	ASSVYGTGELF
TRBV11-1	TRBD2	TRBJ2-3	ASSFGSLAGGSTDTQY
TRBV5-1	.	TRBJ1-4	ASSLHIGDNDEKLF
TRBV20-1	TRBD1	TRBJ1-2	SAPRWEGANGYT
TRBV11-2	.	TRBJ1-4	ASSLESDEKLF
TRBV28	.	TRBJ2-5	ASSPWQETQY
TRBV10-3	TRBD1	TRBJ2-5	AISETIPGQGIAQETQY
TRBV20-1	TRBD2	TRBJ2-7	SARVTSGSGFHEQY
TRBV30	.	TRBJ2-5	AWSRREGGETQY
TRBV7-2	.	TRBJ1-2	ASSPRALTGYGYT
TRBV5-1	TRBD1	TRBJ2-7	ASRQGAYEQY
TRBV3-1	.	TRBJ2-1	ASSLARDEQF
TRBV15	.	TRBJ2-1	ATSSRSLAFYNEQF
TRBV20-1	.	TRBJ2-1	SALRSEQF
TRBV14	TRBD2	TRBJ2-4	ASSQDGGGAGDIQY
TRBV2	.	TRBJ2-3	ASSGSRGDTQY
TRBV7-9	.	TRBJ2-3	ASSSPEGKGTDTQY
TRBV14	.	TRBJ2-7	ASSHGAYEQY
TRBV5-1	TRBD2	TRBJ2-1	ASSLEGGGAPF
TRBV28	.	TRBJ2-7	ASFGTSPYEQY
TRBV19	.	TRBJ2-7	ASSIDTSSDYEQY
TRBV6-2/TRBV6-3	.	TRBJ2-1	ASSRRTVRSSYNEQF